This passage covers 6 T cell receptor beta chains from one sample sequenced in a study of T cell clonality in common variable immunodeficiency. The data were produced by immunoSEQ multiplex PCR, yet TCRdb's version contains in-frame clones alone and is incomplete. The table lists 45,000 to 60,000 clones, no singletons, with roughly 6.2% in the top ten. The specimen was peripheral blood mononuclear cells. The receptors derive from a person aged 18 to 75 in good health.

This clone was seen ten or more times. The CDR3 spells CSANNPSGASNEQFF. CDR3 DNA, as far as it was read: TGCAGTGCGAACAACCCTAGCGGGGCGAGTAATGAG. This chain connects TRBV20-1 to TRBJ2-1; TRBD2 aligns across 9 bases. The CDR3 is cut off 3 residues early in the read; its end comes from the germline J gene. This CDR3 has 15 residues. Germline CDR1 is DFQATT and CDR2 is SNEGSKA (reference sequence). Germline trimming cut 6 bases from V and 7 bases from J; bases unmatched to any gene: 13.

In its sample, this clone was seen many times. The read halts 3 residues ahead of the CDR3 end, with the missing end drawn from the germline J gene. This sequence joins TRBV18 and TRBJ2-3; possibly TRBD1 for D (7 bases). The V and J ends lost 3 bases and 1 base respectively, with 11 bases between them. This CDR3 has 15 amino acids. CDR1 is KGHSH and CDR2 is LQKENI in the germline V gene. The CDR3 sequence: CASSPGQRGTDTQYF. The covered CDR3 bases are TGTGCCAGCTCACCGGGACAGCGGGGCACAGATACG.

This clone was recorded at least ten times. The read terminates 3 residues before the CDR3 end, so the remaining end is supplied by the germline J gene. This chain joins TRBV2 and TRBJ2-5; 11 nucleotides match TRBD2. In germline, CDR1 is SNHLY, CDR2 FYNNEI. The J segment lost 3 bases and the V segment lost 4 bases, leaving 7 bases of the junction unmatched. The CDR3 has 16 residues. The CDR3 DNA, read in part, is TGTGCCAGCAGTGGAACTAGCGGGGGCCAAAAAGAGACC. It specifies CASSGTSGGQKET. The full CDR3 reads CASSGTSGGQKETQYF.

A word on this clone: A much larger clone lies one base from this, so it may be a read error. From the germline J gene comes the end of the CDR3, since the read stops 3 residues before it. The chain couples TRBV5-1 to TRBJ2-5; D may be TRBD1 (5 bases). V shed 5 bases and J shed 6 bases, with 14 bases lying between them. CDR1 SGHRS and CDR2 YFSETQ come from the germline V gene. This CDR3 is 13 amino acids long. The sequenced CDR3 bases are TGCGCCAGCAGGCACAGGCCTGGGCAGACC. This gives the protein CASRHRPGQT. The entire CDR3 sequence reads CASRHRPGQTQYF.

CDR3 amino acids: CASSLGRGPYNEQFF. CDR3 DNA, as far as it was read: TGTGCCAGTAGTCTCGGGAGGGGGCCCTACAATGAG. This chain links TRBV19 with TRBJ2-1; a possible D gene is TRBD2 (8 bases). Coverage ceases 3 residues before the CDR3 finishes, and the germline J gene fills in the end. The CDR3 has 15 amino acids. Trimming removed 5 bases at V and 2 bases at J, with 13 bases between. The V gene's germline CDR1 is LNHDA and CDR2 SQIVND (reference sequence).

This clone was counted many times. The read is 3 residues too short to cover the CDR3 end, so that end is filled in from the germline J gene. The chain employs TRBV7-9 and TRBJ1-2; unclear D gene. This CDR3 contains 14 residues. Per the germline V gene, CDR1 is SEHNR and CDR2 is FQNEAQ (reference sequence). Trimming removed 5 bases from V and 7 bases from J, with 17 bases in between. CDR3 DNA (partial): TGTGCCAGCAGCCCAGACACCCTCCGTAGTGGC. Its translation: CASSPDTLRSG. In full, the CDR3 reads CASSPDTLRSGYTF.